These T cell receptor beta chains were read from a single sample in a study of cytomegalovirus exposure and HLA in healthy donors. Sequencing used immunoSEQ multiplex PCR; TCRdb keeps in-frame clones, though not all of them. The sample lists around 130,000 clones, over 60% seen once, with 6.5% in the top ten. The source material was PBMCs. Receptor source: an older woman in good health and CMV-seronegative. CDR3s include the opening cysteine and the closing phenylalanine or tryptophan. The order of the fields is clone size, V gene, J gene, D gene, CDR3 protein, CDR3 DNA. A D gene is named only where the DNA matches it firmly. Where a row states a size, it is once, few, many or the class of an expanded clone; other rows omit it.

-	TRBV7-2	TRBJ2-3	TRBD2	CASSLASGGSRTDTQYF	TGTGCCAGCAGCTTAGCTAGCGGGGGGTCCCGCACAGATACGCAGTATTTT
once	TRBV28	TRBJ1-5	-	CASSLRQGLGNQPQHF	TGTGCCAGCAGTTTACGTCAGGGGTTGGGCAATCAGCCCCAGCATTTT
-	TRBV10-2	TRBJ2-1	TRBD2	CASSEASGASYNEQFF	TGCGCCAGCAGTGAGGCTAGCGGGGCGTCCTACAATGAGCAGTTCTTC
-	TRBV6-5	TRBJ2-1	-	CASRRLGPLNNEQFF	TGTGCCAGCAGAAGATTGGGGCCTTTGAACAATGAGCAGTTCTTC
-	TRBV7-2	TRBJ2-3	TRBD2	CASSLILAGGHGGDTQYF	TGTGCCAGCAGCTTGATACTAGCGGGAGGCCACGGGGGAGATACGCAGTATTTT
-	TRBV15	TRBJ2-2	TRBD2	CATSRDFWGGNTGELFF	TGTGCCACCAGCAGAGATTTTTGGGGGGGGAACACCGGGGAGCTGTTTTTT
-	TRBV11-2	TRBJ2-3	-	CASSFLRGTDTQYF	TGTGCCAGCAGCTTCCTCAGAGGAACAGATACGCAGTATTTT
few	TRBV7-8	TRBJ2-7	TRBD2	CASSLVVGRAVDEQYF	TGTGCCAGCAGCTTAGTTGTCGGGAGGGCCGTCGACGAGCAGTACTTC
few	TRBV6-1	TRBJ2-1	TRBD1	CASNPRTGGYNEQFF	TGTGCCAGCAACCCCAGGACAGGGGGATACAATGAGCAGTTCTTC
-	TRBV29-1	TRBJ2-3	TRBD2	CSFRGGTSGRRSDTQYF	TGCAGCTTCAGAGGGGGGACTAGCGGGAGGCGGTCAGATACGCAGTATTTT
few	TRBV15	TRBJ2-1	TRBD2	CATSRVVGGVSNEQFF	TGTGCCACCAGCAGAGTGGTCGGGGGGGTAAGCAATGAGCAGTTCTTC
-	TRBV9	TRBJ2-1	-	CASSASLGGAGYNEQFF	TGTGCCAGCAGCGCCTCGTTAGGGGGGGCCGGTTACAATGAGCAGTTCTTC
-	TRBV7-6	TRBJ2-7	-	CASSLLGHSGGGYEQYF	TGTGCCAGCAGCTTACTCGGGCATAGCGGTGGTGGCTACGAGCAGTACTTC
-	TRBV19	TRBJ2-1	TRBD2	CASTPAGRAYNEQFF	TGTGCCAGTACCCCCGCCGGGAGGGCCTACAATGAGCAGTTCTTC
-	TRBV7-2	TRBJ1-2	TRBD1	CASSSPSHRGRWGYTF	TGTGCCAGCAGCTCTCCTAGTCACAGGGGGCGCTGGGGCTACACCTTC
once	TRBV4-3	TRBJ2-2	TRBD2	CASSQRTSGSHGELFF	TGCGCCAGCAGCCAGCGGACTAGCGGGAGTCACGGGGAGCTGTTTTTT
-	TRBV7-2	TRBJ2-3	TRBD2	CASSFERGPTDTQYF	TGTGCCAGCAGCTTCGAGCGGGGGCCCACAGATACGCAGTATTTT
-	TRBV7-3	TRBJ2-2	TRBD2	CASTLAGGPAGELFF	TGTGCCAGCACCCTAGCGGGGGGGCCGGCCGGGGAGCTGTTTTTT
-	TRBV7-2	TRBJ2-5	-	CASSLRDGLPQETQYF	TGTGCCAGCAGCTTAAGGGATGGACTACCTCAAGAGACCCAGTACTTC
-	TRBV19	TRBJ1-5	-	CASSRRGNGNQPQHF	TGTGCCAGTAGCAGGAGAGGGAACGGCAATCAGCCCCAGCATTTT
-	TRBV5-1	TRBJ2-3	TRBD2	CASSSGTSDLSTDTQYF	TGCGCCAGCAGCTCCGGGACTAGCGACCTCAGCACAGATACGCAGTATTTT
-	TRBV28	TRBJ1-2	-	CASRDTGRYGYTF	TGTGCCAGCAGAGATACAGGGCGCTATGGCTACACCTTC
-	TRBV5-4	TRBJ1-1	TRBD1	CASSPRQGSNTEAFF	TGTGCCAGCAGCCCCCGACAGGGGTCGAACACTGAAGCTTTCTTT
few	TRBV29-1	TRBJ2-3	TRBD2	CSVAGTRRDTQYF	TGCAGCGTGGCTGGGACTAGACGGGATACGCAGTATTTT
-	TRBV5-4	TRBJ2-3	TRBD2	CASSFLAGGKTSTDTQYF	TGTGCCAGCAGCTTCCTAGCGGGGGGCAAAACTAGCACAGATACGCAGTATTTT
once	TRBV5-1	TRBJ2-3	-	CASSLGLRGGSTDTQYF	TGCGCCAGCAGCTTGGGTTTGAGAGGGGGTAGCACAGATACGCAGTATTTT
-	TRBV6-1	TRBJ1-1	TRBD1	CASSEGRQGVTEAFF	TGTGCCAGCAGTGAAGGGAGACAGGGCGTCACTGAAGCTTTCTTT
few	TRBV10-2	TRBJ2-1	TRBD2	CASSEAGAGNEQFF	TGCGCCAGCAGTGAAGCGGGGGCGGGCAATGAGCAGTTCTTC
-	TRBV10-3	TRBJ2-7	TRBD2	CATELAGGYEQYF	TGTGCCACCGAACTAGCGGGAGGCTACGAGCAGTACTTC
-	TRBV2	TRBJ2-7	TRBD2	CASRRTSGGGGSYEQYF	TGTGCCAGCAGACGGACTAGCGGGGGAGGGGGGTCCTACGAGCAGTACTTC
-	TRBV7-9	TRBJ2-7	-	CASSPDAGEQYF	TGTGCCAGCAGCCCCGACGCGGGCGAGCAGTACTTC
few	TRBV7-2	TRBJ2-1	-	CASSPRIASDCGYNEQFF	TGTGCCAGCAGCCCCCGGATCGCCTCGGATTGCGGCTACAATGAGCAGTTCTTC
-	TRBV7-9	TRBJ2-1	TRBD2	CASSLRAGGDGNEQFF	TGTGCCAGCAGCTTGCGCGCGGGAGGAGACGGCAATGAGCAGTTCTTC
-	TRBV7-6	TRBJ2-7	-	CASSLGQNYEQYF	TGTGCCAGCAGCTTGGGGCAGAACTACGAGCAGTACTTC
-	TRBV29-1	TRBJ2-5	-	CSVEDLGEKQETQYF	TGCAGCGTTGAAGATCTCGGAGAGAAACAAGAGACCCAGTACTTC
-	TRBV6-5	TRBJ1-5	-	CASRRWKDQPQHF	TGTGCCAGCAGGCGGTGGAAGGATCAGCCCCAGCATTTT
-	TRBV6-1	TRBJ2-7	TRBD2	CASSVTGTSGYEQYF	TGTGCCAGCAGTGTCACCGGGACTAGCGGCTACGAGCAGTACTTC
-	TRBV28	TRBJ2-1	-	CASSLGTRKQFF	TGTGCCAGCAGTTTAGGGACACGGAAGCAGTTCTTC
once	TRBV9	TRBJ2-7	TRBD1	CASSVGGQGAHEQYF	TGTGCCAGCAGCGTAGGAGGACAGGGGGCCCACGAGCAGTACTTC
-	TRBV19	TRBJ2-7	TRBD1	CASSIGGRGRTYEQYF	TGTGCCAGTAGTATAGGAGGCAGGGGGCGTACCTACGAGCAGTACTTC
-	TRBV29-1	TRBJ1-6	-	CSVGAGDGSPLHF	TGCAGCGTTGGGGCAGGGGATGGTTCACCCCTCCACTTT
-	TRBV28	TRBJ2-7	-	CASSLQVHEQYF	TGTGCCAGCAGTCTCCAGGTCCACGAGCAGTACTTC
once	TRBV27	TRBJ2-7	TRBD2	CASTMQNQRPSGGRHEQYF	TGTGCCAGCACGATGCAAAACCAGAGACCGAGCGGGGGGCGGCACGAGCAGTACTTC
-	TRBV15	TRBJ2-7	-	CATSRGNRGGAEQYF	TGTGCCACCAGCAGAGGGAACAGGGGGGGAGCCGAGCAGTACTTC
few	TRBV14	TRBJ1-5	-	CASSHGRGLLNQPQHF	TGTGCCAGCAGCCACGGCCGGGGGTTGCTCAATCAGCCCCAGCATTTT
-	TRBV6-5	TRBJ1-5	-	CASSAGGGVNQPQHF	TGTGCCAGCAGTGCAGGAGGGGGGGTCAATCAGCCCCAGCATTTT